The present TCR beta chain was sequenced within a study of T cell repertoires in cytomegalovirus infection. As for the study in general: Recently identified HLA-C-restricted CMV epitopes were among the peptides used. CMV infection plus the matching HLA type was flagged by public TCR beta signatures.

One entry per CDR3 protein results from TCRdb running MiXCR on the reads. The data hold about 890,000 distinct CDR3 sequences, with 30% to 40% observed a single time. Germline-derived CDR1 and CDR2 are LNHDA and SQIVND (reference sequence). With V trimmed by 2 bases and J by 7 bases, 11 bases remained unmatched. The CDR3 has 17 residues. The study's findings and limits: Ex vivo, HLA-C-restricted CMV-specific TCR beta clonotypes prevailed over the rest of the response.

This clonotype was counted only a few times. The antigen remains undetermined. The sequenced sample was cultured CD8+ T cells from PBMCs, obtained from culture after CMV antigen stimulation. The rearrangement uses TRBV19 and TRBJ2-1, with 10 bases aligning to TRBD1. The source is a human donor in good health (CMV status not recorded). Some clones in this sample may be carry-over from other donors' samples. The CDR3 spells CASSIRSETGGKNEQFF. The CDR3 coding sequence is TGTGCCAGTAGTATAAGGAGCGAGACAGGGGGCAAGAATGAGCAGTTCTTC.